The source of this T cell receptor beta chain is a study of control samples from healthy donors and cancer patients. There are 14 residues in the CDR3. The germline CDR1 and CDR2 sequences are SGHDN and FVKESK. V lost 5 bases and J 9 bases, leaving 19 bases between the germline ends. Measured with immunoSEQ multiplex PCR; TCRdb has only the in-frame clones, and not every one. The sample has 100,000 or so clones, 85% to 90% seen once. V gene TRBV14 combines with J gene TRBJ1-2; TRBD1 might be the D (6 bases). This TCR came from a woman aged 50 to 60 in good health. Sample: blood. Written as DNA, the CDR3 is TGTGCCAGCAGCTGGGCGAAGGGGGGAATCAGCTACACCTTC. Translated: CASSWAKGGISYTF.